The TCR beta chain described here comes from a study of T cell changes during pregnancy in multiple sclerosis. Generated by immunoSEQ multiplex PCR, the TCRdb table keeps only in-frame clones and is missing some. Here the sample spans 25,000 to 30,000 clones, 89% being singletons. CDR3 size: 15 residues. The trim removed 5 bases at V and 4 bases at J, leaving 6 bases unmatched. Germline loops: CDR1 MNHNS, CDR2 SASEGT. The material was CD8+ T cells from peripheral blood mononuclear cells, obtained in the second trimester of pregnancy. The rearrangement links TRBV6-1 to TRBJ2-1, with 9 bases identical to TRBD1. The clonotype originates from a female donor with multiple sclerosis, enrolled in a pregnancy study. The CDR3 here is CASSSRDREYNEQFF. Here the CDR3 DNA reads TGTGCCAGCAGTAGTAGGGACAGGGAATACAATGAGCAGTTCTTC.